The sample holds a few counts of the clone carrying this TCR beta chain. The antigen is unknown. This CDR3 spans 16 amino acids. J lost 4 bases, V lost 2 bases, and 8 bases had no gene match. Germline values: CDR1 SGHNT, CDR2 YENEEA. The sample belongs to a study of cytomegalovirus exposure and HLA in healthy donors. Broader study findings: One cluster of highly shared sequence variants probably arose as a sequencing artifact. For TCR beta chains, V- and J-gene trimming was later linked to a missense DCLRE1C variant. Cytomegalovirus-associated TCR beta chains were listed, numbering over 150. HLA-A and HLA-B allele assignments for most subjects were reportedly predicted accurately using TCR beta sequences.

The primer mix had 60 Vbeta and 13 Jbeta primers. Clones were read by immunoSEQ multiplex PCR, and TCRdb kept only the in-frame ones, dropping some. The repertoire holds about 67,000 clones, with 68% as singletons. The clonotype comes from a woman aged 25 to 45 in good health and CMV-seronegative. V gene TRBV11-3 combines with J gene TRBJ1-5, with 7 bases matching TRBD1. Sequencing was done on a sample of PBMCs. The CDR3 region is CASSLSRRGTNQPQHF. The CDR3 region has the DNA TGTGCCAGCAGCTTAAGTCGCAGGGGGACGAATCAGCCCCAGCATTTT.